These T cell receptor beta chains were read from a single sample in a study of molecular identifiers for immune sequencing clone quantification. One entry per CDR3 protein results from TCRdb running MiXCR on the PCR reads. In the table there are approximately 320,000 distinct CDR3 sequences, roughly a quarter of which are singletons. The specimen sequenced was naive CD8+ T cells from blood, with Jurkat cell RNA spiked in. Every receptor here comes from a human donor in good health. Some libraries in this study had Jurkat cell RNA spiked in. Both conserved end residues are part of each CDR3. The D gene is left open where the match is weak. Clone size is shown for a subset of rows, as once, few, many or a class of expanded clone.

clone size | J gene | V gene | D gene | CDR3 DNA | CDR3 protein
many | TRBJ2-3 | TRBV4-1 | NA | TGCGCCAGCAGCCAGGTAGAAGGGGGCACAGATACGCAGTATTTT | CASSQVEGGTDTQYF
many | TRBJ1-1 | TRBV19 | NA | TGTGCCAGTAGTATAGATCTATGGGGCGAAGCTTTCTTT | CASSIDLWGEAFF
few | TRBJ2-3 | TRBV4-1 | NA | TGCGCCAGCAGCCAAGATCAGGCACCTAGCACAGATACGCAGTATTTT | CASSQDQAPSTDTQYF
NA | TRBJ2-7 | TRBV19 | NA | TGTGCCAGTAGTAGGCAGGGGCCCAACGCGCCGTACTTC | CASSRQGPNAPYF
NA | TRBJ2-6 | TRBV15 | NA | TGTGCCACCAGCAGAGATCAGTTGTACGGTGGGCAGGGAGATCTTCCGGGGGCCAACGTCCTGACTTTC | CATSRDQLYGGQGDLPGANVLTF
NA | TRBJ1-1 | TRBV30 | NA | TGTGCCTGGAGTGGGAGGGTGAACACTGAAGCTTTCTTT | CAWSGRVNTEAFF
NA | TRBJ1-1 | TRBV20-1 | NA | TGCAGTGCTAGAGATCGCGGGGTAGGTGAAGCTTTCTTT | CSARDRGVGEAFF
few | TRBJ2-7 | TRBV11-2 | NA | TGTGCCAGCAGCTTGACTAGAACCCACGAGCAGTACTTC | CASSLTRTHEQYF
few | TRBJ2-7 | TRBV7-9 | NA | TGTGCCAGCAGCCCCGAGGGGGGGGCCTACGAGCAGTACTTC | CASSPEGGAYEQYF
many | TRBJ2-3 | TRBV5-1 | NA | TGCGCCAGCAGCCCGAGATGGGAGGGCACAGATACGCAGTATTTT | CASSPRWEGTDTQYF
many | TRBJ2-7 | TRBV11-1 | NA | TGTGCCAGCAGCTCCGTACCTTCCGGGGGCGAGCAGTACTTC | CASSSVPSGGEQYF
few | TRBJ1-5 | TRBV19 | NA | TGTGCCAGTAGTATAACAGGTCTTCCTAATTCGCCCCAGCATTTT | CASSITGLPNSPQHF
few | TRBJ2-1 | TRBV6-5 | TRBD2 | TGTGCCAGCAGTTACTCAGAACTAGCGGACAATGAGCAGTTCTTC | CASSYSELADNEQFF
many | TRBJ2-1 | TRBV7-8 | NA | TGTGCCAGCAGACGCCGGACCCTACTGGGCAATGAGCAGTTCTTC | CASRRRTLLGNEQFF